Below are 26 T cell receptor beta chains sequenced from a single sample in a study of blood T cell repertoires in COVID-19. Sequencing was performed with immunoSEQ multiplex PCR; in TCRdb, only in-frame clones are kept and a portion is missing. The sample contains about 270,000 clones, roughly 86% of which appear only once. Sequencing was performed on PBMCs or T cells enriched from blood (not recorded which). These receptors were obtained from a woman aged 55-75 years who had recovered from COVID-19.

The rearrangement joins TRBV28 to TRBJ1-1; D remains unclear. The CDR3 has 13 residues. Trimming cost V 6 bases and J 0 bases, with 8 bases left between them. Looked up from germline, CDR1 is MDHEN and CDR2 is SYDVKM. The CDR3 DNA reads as TGTGCCAGCAGCTCGAGTATGAACACTGAAGCTTTCTTT. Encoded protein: CASSSSMNTEAFF.

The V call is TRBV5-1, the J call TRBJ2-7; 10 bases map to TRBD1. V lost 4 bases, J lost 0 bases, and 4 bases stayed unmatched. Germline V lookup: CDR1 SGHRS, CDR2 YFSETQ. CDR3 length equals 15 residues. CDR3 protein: CASSRRQGASYEQYF. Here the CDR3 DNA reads TGCGCCAGCAGCCGGAGACAGGGGGCCTCCTACGAGCAGTACTTC. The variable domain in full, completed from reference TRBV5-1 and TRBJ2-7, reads KAGVTQTPRYLIKTRGQQVTLSCSPISGHRSVSWYQQTPGQGLQFLFEYFSETQRNKGNFPGRFSGRQFSNSRSEMNVSTLELGDSALYLCASSRRQGASYEQYFGPGTRLTVT.

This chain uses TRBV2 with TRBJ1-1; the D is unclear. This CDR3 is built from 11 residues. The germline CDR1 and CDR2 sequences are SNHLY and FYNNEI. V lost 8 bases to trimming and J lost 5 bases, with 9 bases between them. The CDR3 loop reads CASYSGTEAFF. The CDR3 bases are TGTGCCAGCTACTCCGGGACTGAAGCTTTCTTT.

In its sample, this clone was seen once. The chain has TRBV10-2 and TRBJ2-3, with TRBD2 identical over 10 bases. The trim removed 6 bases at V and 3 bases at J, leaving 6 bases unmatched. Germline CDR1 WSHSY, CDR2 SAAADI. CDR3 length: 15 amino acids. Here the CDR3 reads CASRAGTSATDTQYF. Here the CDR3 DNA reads TGCGCCAGCAGGGCCGGGACTAGCGCTACAGATACGCAGTATTTT.

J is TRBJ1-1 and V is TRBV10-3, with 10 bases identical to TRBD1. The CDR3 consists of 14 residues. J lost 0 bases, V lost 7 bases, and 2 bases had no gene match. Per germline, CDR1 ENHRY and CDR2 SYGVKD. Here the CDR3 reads CAIKGQGMNTEAFF. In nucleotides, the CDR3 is TGTGCCATCAAGGGACAGGGGATGAACACTGAAGCTTTCTTT.

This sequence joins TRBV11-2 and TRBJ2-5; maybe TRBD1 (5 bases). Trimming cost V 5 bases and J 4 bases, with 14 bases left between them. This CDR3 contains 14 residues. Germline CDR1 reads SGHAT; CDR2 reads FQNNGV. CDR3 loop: CASSPWGFGETQYF. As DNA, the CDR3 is TGTGCCAGCAGCCCATGGGGCTTTGGAGAGACCCAGTACTTC.

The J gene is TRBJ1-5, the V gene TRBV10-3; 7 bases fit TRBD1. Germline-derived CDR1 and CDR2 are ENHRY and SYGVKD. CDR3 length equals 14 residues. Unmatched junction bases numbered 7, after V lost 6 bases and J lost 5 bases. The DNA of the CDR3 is TGTGCCATCAGGGGGGACAGAGAGGATCAGCCCCAGCATTTT. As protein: CAIRGDREDQPQHF.

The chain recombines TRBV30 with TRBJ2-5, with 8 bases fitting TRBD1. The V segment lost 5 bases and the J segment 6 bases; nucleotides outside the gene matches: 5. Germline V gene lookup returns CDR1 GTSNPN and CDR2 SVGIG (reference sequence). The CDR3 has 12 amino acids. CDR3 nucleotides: TGTGCCTGGGGACAGGGCTTGAAGACCCAGTACTTC. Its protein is CAWGQGLKTQYF.

For the CDR3, the DNA is TGTGCCAGCAGCCCGCAGAGCGGGGGGTCCTACAATGAGCAGTTCTTC. Translated, it gives CASSPQSGGSYNEQFF. J is TRBJ2-1 and V is TRBV11-2, with 9 bases fitting TRBD2. The germline gives CDR1 SGHAT, CDR2 FQNNGV. The CDR3 covers 16 residues. V lost 5 bases to trimming and J lost 1 base; unmatched junction nucleotides: 6.

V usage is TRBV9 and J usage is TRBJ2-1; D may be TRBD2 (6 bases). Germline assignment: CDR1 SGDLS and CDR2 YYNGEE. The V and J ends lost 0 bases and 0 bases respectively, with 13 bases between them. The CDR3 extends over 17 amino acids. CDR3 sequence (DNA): TGTGCCAGCAGCGTAGAAACTAGCCGTAGCTCCTACAATGAGCAGTTCTTC. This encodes CASSVETSRSSYNEQFF.

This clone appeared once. CDR3 amino acids: CASSLGTSGGTYEQYF. The CDR3 DNA sequence: TGTGCCAGCAGCTTGGGGACTAGCGGGGGTACCTACGAGCAGTACTTC. The chain joins TRBV5-4 to TRBJ2-7, with 13 bases lining up with TRBD2. Trimming removed 0 bases from V and 2 bases from J; junction bases left unmatched: 2. CDR3 length: 16 residues. Germline V gene data show CDR1 as SGHNT and CDR2 as YYREEE (reference sequence).

The chain's CDR3 is CASRPLPSVEQYF. CDR3 nucleotides: TGTGCCAGCAGACCCCTTCCTAGTGTCGAGCAGTACTTC. This rearrangement joins TRBV2 to TRBJ2-7; D not resolved. Trimming stripped 6 bases from V and 6 bases from J, with 15 bases between. Germline V lookup: CDR1 SNHLY, CDR2 FYNNEI. The CDR3 runs 13 residues.

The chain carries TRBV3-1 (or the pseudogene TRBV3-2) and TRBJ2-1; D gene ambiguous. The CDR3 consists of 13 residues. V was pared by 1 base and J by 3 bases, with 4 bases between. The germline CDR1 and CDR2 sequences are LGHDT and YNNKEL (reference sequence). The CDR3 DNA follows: TGTGCCAGCAGCCAAGGCAGCTACAATGAGCAGTTCTTC. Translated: CASSQGSYNEQFF.

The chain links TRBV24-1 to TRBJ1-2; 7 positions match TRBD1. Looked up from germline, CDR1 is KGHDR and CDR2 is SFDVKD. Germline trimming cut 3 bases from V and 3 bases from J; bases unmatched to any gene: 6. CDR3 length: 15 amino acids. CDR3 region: CATSDDRQGYYGYTF. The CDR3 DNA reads TGTGCCACCAGTGATGACCGACAGGGCTACTATGGCTACACCTTC.

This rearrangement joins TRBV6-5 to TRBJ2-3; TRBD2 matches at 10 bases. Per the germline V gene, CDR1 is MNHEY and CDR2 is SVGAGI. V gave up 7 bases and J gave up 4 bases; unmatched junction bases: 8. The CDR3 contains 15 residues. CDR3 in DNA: TGTGCCAGCACTCAGCGGGGGGGCCGAGCAGATACGCAGTATTTT. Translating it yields CASTQRGGRADTQYF.

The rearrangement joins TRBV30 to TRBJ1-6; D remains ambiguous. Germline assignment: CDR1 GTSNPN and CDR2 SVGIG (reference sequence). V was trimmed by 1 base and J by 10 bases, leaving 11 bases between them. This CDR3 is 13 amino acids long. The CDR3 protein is CAWSGGVGSPLHF. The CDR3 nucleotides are TGTGCCTGGAGTGGAGGTGTAGGATCACCCCTCCACTTT.

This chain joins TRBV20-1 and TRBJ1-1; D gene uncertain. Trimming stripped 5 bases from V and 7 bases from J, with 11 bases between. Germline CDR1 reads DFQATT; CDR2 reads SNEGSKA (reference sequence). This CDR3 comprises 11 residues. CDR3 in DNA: TGCAGTGCTCCAAGCCCAAATGAAGCTTTCTTT. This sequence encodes CSAPSPNEAFF.

The CDR3 DNA reads as TGTGCCAGCAGCGTGTCAGGGGGCGCAACCAACTATGGCTACACCTTC. It specifies CASSVSGGATNYGYTF. The V and J genes are TRBV9 and TRBJ1-2; TRBD1 aligns across 8 bases. Germline V gene sequence: CDR1 SGDLS, CDR2 YYNGEE. The CDR3 sequence is 16 residues long. V lost 2 bases to trimming and J lost 2 bases; unmatched junction nucleotides: 8.

CDR3 sequence: CASGLGASPLHF. CDR3 sequence (DNA): TGTGCTAGTGGTTTGGGGGCCTCACCCCTCCACTTT. The J gene is TRBJ1-6, the V gene TRBV12-5; D unresolved. CDR3 length: 12 amino acids. Germline values: CDR1 LGHNT, CDR2 FRNRAP. Trimming took off 1 base at V and 10 bases at J, with 5 bases between the two ends.

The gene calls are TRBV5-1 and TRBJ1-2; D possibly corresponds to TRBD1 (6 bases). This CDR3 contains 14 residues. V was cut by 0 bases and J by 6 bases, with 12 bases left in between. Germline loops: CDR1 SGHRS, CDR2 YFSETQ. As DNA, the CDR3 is TGCGCCAGCAGCTTGGGACAGGCTCTAGATGGCTACACCTTC. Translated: CASSLGQALDGYTF.

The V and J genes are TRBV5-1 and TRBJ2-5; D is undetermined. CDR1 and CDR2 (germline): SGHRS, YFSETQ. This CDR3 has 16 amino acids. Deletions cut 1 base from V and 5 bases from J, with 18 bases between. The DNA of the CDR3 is TGCGCCAGCAGCTTGAGGCCAGGCCAACGTGAGGAGACCCAGTACTTC. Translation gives CASSLRPGQREETQYF. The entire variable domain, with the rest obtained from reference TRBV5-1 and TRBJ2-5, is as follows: KAGVTQTPRYLIKTRGQQVTLSCSPISGHRSVSWYQQTPGQGLQFLFEYFSETQRNKGNFPGRFSGRQFSNSRSEMNVSTLELGDSALYLCASSLRPGQREETQYFGPGTRLLVL.

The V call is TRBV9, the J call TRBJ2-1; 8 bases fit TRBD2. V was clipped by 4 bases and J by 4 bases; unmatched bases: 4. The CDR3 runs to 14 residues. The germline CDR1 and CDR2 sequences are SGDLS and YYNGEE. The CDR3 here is CASSKASGYNEQFF. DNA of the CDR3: TGTGCCAGCAGCAAGGCTAGCGGGTACAATGAGCAGTTCTTC.

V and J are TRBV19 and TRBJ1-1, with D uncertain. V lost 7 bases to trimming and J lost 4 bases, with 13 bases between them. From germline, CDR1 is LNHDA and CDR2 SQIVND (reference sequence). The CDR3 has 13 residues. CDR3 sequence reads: CASKGEASTEAFF. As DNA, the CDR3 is TGTGCCAGTAAAGGTGAGGCCTCCACTGAAGCTTTCTTT.

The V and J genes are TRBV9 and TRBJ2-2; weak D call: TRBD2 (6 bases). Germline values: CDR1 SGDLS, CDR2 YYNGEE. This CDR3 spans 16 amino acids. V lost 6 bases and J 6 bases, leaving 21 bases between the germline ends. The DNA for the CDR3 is TGTGCCAGCAACCGCCAAGGAGGGAATCATCCCGGGGAGCTGTTTTTT. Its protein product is CASNRQGGNHPGELFF.

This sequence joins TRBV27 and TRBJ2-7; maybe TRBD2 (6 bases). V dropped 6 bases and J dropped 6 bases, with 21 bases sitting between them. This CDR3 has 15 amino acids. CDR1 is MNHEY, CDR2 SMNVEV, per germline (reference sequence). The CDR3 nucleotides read TGTGCCAGCAGCCCCTTGGACTACCTTTCGGCCGAGCAGTACTTC. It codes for CASSPLDYLSAEQYF.

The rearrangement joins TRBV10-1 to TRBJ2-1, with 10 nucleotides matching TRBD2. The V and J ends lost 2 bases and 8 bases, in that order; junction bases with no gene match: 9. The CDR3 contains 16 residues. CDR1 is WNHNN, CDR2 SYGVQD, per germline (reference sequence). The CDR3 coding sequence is TGCGCCAGCAGTGAGGGCCTAGCGGGAGTAGGGTATGAGCAGTTCTTC. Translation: CASSEGLAGVGYEQFF.